Listed below are T cell receptor beta chains from one sample, sequenced in a study of regulatory T cells in long-lasting Graves disease. TCRdb used MiXCR to reprocess the multiplex PCR reads, holding one entry per CDR3 protein. This repertoire shows around 320,000 distinct CDR3 sequences, 16% found once; its top ten account for about 32%. These data are also associated with another study on T cells in Graves' hyperthyroidism and ophthalmopathy.

The source material was peripheral blood mononuclear cells (PBMCs), sampled at new diagnosis, from a patient treated with antithyroid drugs. The receptor set was obtained from a man aged 35 to 55 with Graves disease. CDR3s include the opening cysteine and the closing phenylalanine or tryptophan. A D gene is named only where the DNA matches it firmly. Clone size is stated in some rows and not others, as once, few, many or a class when expanded.

v_gene: TRBV28; d_gene: NA; abundance: many; j_gene: TRBJ2-1; CDR3nt: TGTGCCAGCAGCCCAGGGGGGATCGAGACCTACAATGAGCAGTTCTTC; CDR3aa: CASSPGGIETYNEQFF
v_gene: TRBV6-2/TRBV6-3; d_gene: NA; abundance: many; j_gene: TRBJ2-1; CDR3nt: TGTGCCAGCAGTGAAGCAACAGGCTATGGACAGTTCTTC; CDR3aa: CASSEATGYGQFF
v_gene: TRBV12-3/TRBV12-4; d_gene: NA; abundance: NA; j_gene: TRBJ1-5; CDR3nt: TGTGCCAGCAGTTTCGGCAGGGGCCAATATAGCAATCAGCCCCAGCATTTT; CDR3aa: CASSFGRGQYSNQPQHF
v_gene: TRBV9; d_gene: TRBD1; abundance: NA; j_gene: TRBJ2-5; CDR3nt: TGTGCCAGCAGCGTAGTTGGACAGGGGCCCCAGTACTTC; CDR3aa: CASSVVGQGPQYF
v_gene: TRBV2; d_gene: NA; abundance: NA; j_gene: TRBJ1-5; CDR3nt: TGTGCCAGCACGGAGGGTGAGCAGGATCAGCCCCAGCATTTT; CDR3aa: CASTEGEQDQPQHF
v_gene: TRBV4-2; d_gene: TRBD1; abundance: NA; j_gene: TRBJ2-6; CDR3nt: TGTGCCAGCAGCCAAGTCACAGGGGTAGAGGGGGGGGCCAACGTCCTGACTTTC; CDR3aa: CASSQVTGVEGGANVLTF
v_gene: TRBV4-1; d_gene: TRBD1; abundance: few; j_gene: TRBJ1-2; CDR3nt: TGCGCCAGCAGCCCGACACCCGGGACAGGGACGCAAGCTTCTTATGGCTACACCTTC; CDR3aa: CASSPTPGTGTQASYGYTF
v_gene: TRBV2; d_gene: NA; abundance: few; j_gene: TRBJ2-5; CDR3nt: TGTGCCAGCAGGAGAACAGGGAGGATAGAGACCCAGTACTTC; CDR3aa: CASRRTGRIETQYF
v_gene: TRBV7-9; d_gene: NA; abundance: NA; j_gene: TRBJ1-3; CDR3nt: TGTGCCAGCAGCAGCAAACGGACAGTCTCTGGAAACACCATATATTTT; CDR3aa: CASSSKRTVSGNTIYF
v_gene: TRBV2; d_gene: TRBD2; abundance: NA; j_gene: TRBJ2-1; CDR3nt: TGTGCCAGCTCGACTAGCGGGGGGGCCGCCAATGAGCAGTTCTTC; CDR3aa: CASSTSGGAANEQFF
v_gene: TRBV20-1; d_gene: TRBD1; abundance: few; j_gene: TRBJ1-6; CDR3nt: TGCAGTGCGTCGGGACAGGGTTATACCCTCCACTTT; CDR3aa: CSASGQGYTLHF
v_gene: TRBV7-3; d_gene: NA; abundance: many; j_gene: TRBJ2-2; CDR3nt: TGTGCCAGCAGCTTAACGTCAACAGGGAACACCGGGGAGCTGTTTTTT; CDR3aa: CASSLTSTGNTGELFF
v_gene: TRBV27; d_gene: TRBD1; abundance: many; j_gene: TRBJ2-2; CDR3nt: TGTGCCAGCAGCCACAGGGGCTTGAACACCGGGGAGCTGTTTTTT; CDR3aa: CASSHRGLNTGELFF
v_gene: TRBV11-2; d_gene: TRBD1; abundance: NA; j_gene: TRBJ2-7; CDR3nt: TGTGCCAGCAGCTCTCCATCGGACAGGGGCTACGAGCAGTACTTC; CDR3aa: CASSSPSDRGYEQYF
v_gene: TRBV7-2; d_gene: NA; abundance: many; j_gene: TRBJ1-6; CDR3nt: TGTGCCAGCAGCTTAGCGATAACGGAAAATTCACCCCTCCACTTT; CDR3aa: CASSLAITENSPLHF
v_gene: TRBV7-2; d_gene: NA; abundance: NA; j_gene: TRBJ2-3; CDR3nt: TGTGCCAGCAGCTTAAGGGACACCTCAGATACGCAGTATTTT; CDR3aa: CASSLRDTSDTQYF